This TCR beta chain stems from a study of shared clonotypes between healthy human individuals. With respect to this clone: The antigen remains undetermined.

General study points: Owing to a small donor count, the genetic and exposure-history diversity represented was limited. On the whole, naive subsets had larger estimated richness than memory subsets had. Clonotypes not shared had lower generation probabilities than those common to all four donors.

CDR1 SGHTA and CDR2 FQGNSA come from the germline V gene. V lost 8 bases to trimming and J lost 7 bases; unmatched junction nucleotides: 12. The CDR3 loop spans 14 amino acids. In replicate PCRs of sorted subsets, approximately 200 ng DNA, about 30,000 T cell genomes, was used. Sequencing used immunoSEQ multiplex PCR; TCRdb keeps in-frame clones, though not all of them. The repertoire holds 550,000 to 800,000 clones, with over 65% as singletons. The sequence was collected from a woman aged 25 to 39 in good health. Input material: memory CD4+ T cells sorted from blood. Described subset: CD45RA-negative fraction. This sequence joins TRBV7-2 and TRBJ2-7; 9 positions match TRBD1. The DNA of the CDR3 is TGTGCCAGCGGATACGGGACAGGGTATCGTGAGCAGTACTTC. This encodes CASGYGTGYREQYF.